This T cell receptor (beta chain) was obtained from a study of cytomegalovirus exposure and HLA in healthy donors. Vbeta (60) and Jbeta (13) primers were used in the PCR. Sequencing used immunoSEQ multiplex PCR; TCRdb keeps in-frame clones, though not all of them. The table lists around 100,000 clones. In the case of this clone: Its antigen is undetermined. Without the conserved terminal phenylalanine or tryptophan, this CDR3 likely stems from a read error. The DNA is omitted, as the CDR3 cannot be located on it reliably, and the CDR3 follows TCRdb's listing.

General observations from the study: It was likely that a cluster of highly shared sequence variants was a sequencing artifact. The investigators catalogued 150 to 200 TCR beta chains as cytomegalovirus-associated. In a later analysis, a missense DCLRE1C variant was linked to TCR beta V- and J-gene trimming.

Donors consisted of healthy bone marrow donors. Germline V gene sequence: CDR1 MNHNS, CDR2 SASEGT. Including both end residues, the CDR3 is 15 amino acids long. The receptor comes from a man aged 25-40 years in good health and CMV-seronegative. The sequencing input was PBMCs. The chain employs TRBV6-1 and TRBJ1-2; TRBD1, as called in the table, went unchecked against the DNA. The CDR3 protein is CASSERQPGMRIGNA.